The T cell receptor beta chain under discussion was sequenced for a study of T cells expressing NK-cell markers. Across the whole study: Each TCR beta repertoire originated in sorted T cells that were CD3+CD56+NKG2C+, CD3+CD56+NKG2C- or CD3+CD56-NKG2C+.

The CDR3 has 13 amino acids. CDR1 and CDR2 (germline): SQVTM, ANQGSEA. TCRdb reanalyzed the 5' RACE reads, giving one entry per CDR3 protein sequence and no DNA. Its listing shows about half a million distinct CDR3 sequences. V usage is TRBV29-1 and J usage is TRBJ1-2; TCRdb reports TRBD1, a call that lacks DNA to check it against. Sample: blood T cells: a sorted CD56 or NKG2C T cell subset, CD4+ or CD8+ T cells, or bulk PBMC T cells (not recorded which). This clonotype originated in a woman between 50 and 59 years old in good health. The CDR3 spells CSVWGREEHGYTF.